The present T cell receptor beta chain was sequenced within a study of cytomegalovirus exposure and HLA in healthy donors. Turning to the study itself: The roughly 130 validation repertoires used the same platform as the 550 to 800 first-cohort repertoires (as reported by a later analysis).

This CDR3 region has 14 residues. Germline assignment: CDR1 MGHDK and CDR2 SYGVNS. The germline V and J ends were trimmed by 1 base and 3 bases, with 10 bases remaining between them. Points from the study as a whole: The study put 150 to 200 TCR beta chains on its list as cytomegalovirus-associated. Despite most TCR sequences being rare, some public TCRs occurred in many donors.

Clones were sequenced by immunoSEQ multiplex PCR, and TCRdb holds only the in-frame ones, with some missing. The sample records fewer than 70,000 clones, around nine tenths being singletons. This clone was counted many times. As yet, its antigen is unknown. It was the approximately 120-subject validation cohort, separate from the 666-subject first cohort, to which the donors belonged. This TCR derives from a man between 18 and 35 years old in good health and CMV-seronegative. This chain joins TRBV25-1 and TRBJ2-7; D gene ambiguous. Sample: PBMCs. Here the CDR3 DNA reads TGTGCCAGCAGTGAATTGGGCAGCATCTACGAGCAGTACTTC. It translates to CASSELGSIYEQYF.